This T cell receptor (beta chain) comes out of a study of breast tumors, draining lymph nodes, adjacent tissues (dated by TCRdb to between 2015 and 2016). Turning to the overall study: TCR beta repertoires were compared across tumor, adjacent nontumor tissue and axillary lymph nodes obtained from breast cancer patients. In human breast cancer, the study set out to assess how tumor, surrounding tissue and draining lymph node repertoires relate to one another and whether T cells might be exchanged between them. The research as a whole found: The data were considered consistent with most tumor T cells being derived from the lymph node and subsequently expanding within tumor tissue. The similarity between tumor and nontumor tissue repertoires was significantly greater in luminal-like breast cancer than in basal-like breast cancer. Rather than being directly demonstrated, the conclusion that tumor T cells originate in lymph nodes was presented as consistent with a hypothesis. Tumors showed preferential V and J gene usage, and their T-cell repertoire diversity fell below that of lymph nodes yet above that of nontumor tissue.

In the case of this clonotype: It has no known antigen specificity. Base qualities are not at hand, and no much larger clone is one base apart.

V ends up 1 base short and J 6 bases short, with an unmatched junction base count of 12. As encoded in the germline V gene, CDR1 is KGHDR while CDR2 is SFDVKD. Including cysteine and phenylalanine, the CDR3 has 18 amino acids. Solely the CDR3 DNA is kept, with 54 bases framed from the first base. Lymph node samples came from the axillary draining lymph nodes of breast cancer patients. The listed sequencing device is Illumina HiSeq 2000. TCR beta chain libraries were generated through multiplex PCR amplification. High-throughput sequencing was used to analyze the amplified TCR beta chain products. TCRdb reworked the public reads: Q25 trimming with fastp, MiXCR clone assembly, productive beta chains retained. All rows with the same CDR3 protein become a single entry with the most common DNA and genes. This sample holds about 200,000 distinct CDR3 sequences; around 33% were observed only once. The top ten clonotypes cover 4% to 5.5% of the sample.

The specimen was axillary lymph node tissue. The TCR sequence derives from a female donor with breast cancer. Some clones in this sample may be carry-over from other donors' samples. In this chain, TRBV24-1 is recombined with TRBJ2-3, and 10 junction bases match TRBD1. For the CDR3, the sequence is CATSDLWTGGEGVDTQYF. In nucleotide form, the sequence is TGTGCCACCAGTGATTTATGGACAGGGGGTGAGGGAGTGGATACGCAGTATTTT.